The 16 T cell receptor beta chains below come from one sample, sequenced in a study of response to subunit inactivated influenza vaccine. MiXCR, applied by TCRdb to the RT-PCR reads, yields one record per CDR3 protein. In the table there are 650,000 or so distinct CDR3 sequences, approximately 15% of which are singletons. This sample comprised PBMCs from blood, obtained 14 days before vaccination. These receptors came from a man aged 45-65 years who received an inactivated influenza vaccine.

This clonotype was picked up a small number of times. The genes are TRBV7-2 and TRBJ1-3; D not resolved. The germline V and J ends were trimmed by 4 bases and 0 bases, with 10 bases remaining between them. The CDR3 extends over 15 amino acids. Germline V gene lookup returns CDR1 SGHTA and CDR2 FQGNSA. The CDR3 DNA reads as TGTGCCAGCAGCTCAACTACTTCCTCTGGAAACACCATATATTTT. Protein sequence: CASSSTTSSGNTIYF.

The table lists this clonotype with a few counts. This rearrangement joins TRBV30 to TRBJ2-7; D is unclear. Trimming took off 0 bases at V and 2 bases at J, with 8 bases between the two ends. In germline, CDR1 is GTSNPN, CDR2 SVGIG (reference sequence). CDR3 size: 13 residues. The CDR3 DNA follows: TGTGCCTGGAGTGTAGGTCGGGCCTACGAGCAGTACTTC. Its translation: CAWSVGRAYEQYF.

This clonotype was picked up a small number of times. The chain uses TRBV12-3 or TRBV12-4 and TRBJ1-2; D gene unclear. This CDR3 has 15 amino acids. V lost 1 base to trimming and J lost 3 bases, with 12 bases between them. The CDR3 bases are TGTGCCAGCAGTTTAGGGAGGGTCATCGACTATGGCTACACCTTC. Amino acids: CASSLGRVIDYGYTF.

This clonotype has a single count. The V gene is TRBV7-8, the J gene TRBJ1-1, with a tentative D call TRBD1 (6 bases). Trimming shortened V by 1 base and J by 6 bases, and 15 bases separated the two germline ends. Germline values: CDR1 SGHVS, CDR2 FQNEAQ. The CDR3 contains 15 residues. This CDR3 reads CASSLDVQGGSEAFF. The CDR3 region has the DNA TGTGCCAGCAGCTTAGACGTACAGGGAGGATCTGAAGCTTTCTTT.

This clonotype came up a few times. J is TRBJ2-3 and V is TRBV7-8; 8 bases are shared with TRBD2. This CDR3 region has 17 residues. The trim removed 5 bases at V and 2 bases at J, leaving 12 bases unmatched. Germline V CDR1 and CDR2: SGHVS, FQNEAQ. The CDR3 loop is CASSPYYERELTDTQYF. DNA for the CDR3: TGTGCCAGCAGCCCCTACTACGAGCGGGAGCTCACAGATACGCAGTATTTT.

CDR3 sequence (DNA): TGTGCCAGCAGCGTAGAAGGCTGGGCTAGCGGGATGCAGTACTTC. Its protein product is CASSVEGWASGMQYF. The chain employs TRBV9 and TRBJ2-7, with 9 bases lining up with TRBD2. The germline V gene encodes CDR1 SGDLS and CDR2 YYNGEE. There are 15 residues in the CDR3. The V segment lost 0 bases and the J segment 9 bases; nucleotides outside the gene matches: 10.

This clonotype has a count of ten or more. The chain combines TRBV9 with TRBJ2-6; the D is unclear. V was cut by 2 bases and J by 0 bases, with 18 bases left in between. This CDR3 has 19 amino acids. From germline, CDR1 is SGDLS and CDR2 YYNGEE. CDR3 in amino acids: CASSVRQNEHYSGANVLTF. The CDR3 nucleotides read TGTGCCAGCAGCGTTAGGCAGAACGAACACTACTCTGGGGCCAACGTCCTGACTTTC.

This clonotype has more than one count but fewer than ten. The chain couples TRBV3-1 to TRBJ1-4; the match to TRBD1 covers 12 bases. CDR1 LGHDT and CDR2 YNNKEL come from the germline V gene (reference sequence). Trimming cost V 4 bases and J 3 bases; bases outside gene matches: 12. CDR3 length: 19 amino acids. CDR3 sequence: CASSPNPWDRGPANEKLFF. CDR3 DNA: TGTGCCAGCAGCCCGAACCCATGGGACAGGGGGCCGGCTAATGAAAAACTGTTTTTT.

The genes are TRBV5-1 and TRBJ1-2; D is possibly TRBD1 (6 bases). V was trimmed by 0 bases and J by 2 bases, leaving 14 bases between them. Germline-derived CDR1 and CDR2 are SGHRS and YFSETQ. The CDR3 is 16 amino acids. The CDR3 sequence: CASSLGWDTQNYGYTF. CDR3 bases: TGCGCCAGCAGCTTGGGGTGGGACACCCAAAACTATGGCTACACCTTC.

The CDR3 DNA is TGTGCCTGGAGTGTTTCTTGGGGAGGAGAGCAGTACTTC. Translating it yields CAWSVSWGGEQYF. The chain joins TRBV30 to TRBJ2-7, with D tentatively TRBD2 (6 bases). In germline, CDR1 is GTSNPN, CDR2 SVGIG (reference sequence). V dropped 0 bases and J dropped 7 bases, with 13 bases sitting between them. There are 13 residues in the CDR3.

The J gene is TRBJ2-7, the V gene TRBV9; perhaps TRBD1 as D (6 bases). CDR1 SGDLS and CDR2 YYNGEE come from the germline V gene. The V end lost 4 bases, the J end lost 3 bases, and 14 bases lay between the germline ends. The CDR3 extends over 14 amino acids. The CDR3: CASSPRTDFYEQYF. The CDR3 DNA follows: TGTGCCAGCAGCCCAAGGACAGATTTCTACGAGCAGTACTTC.

The chain joins TRBV15 to TRBJ2-3, with TRBD2 matching 10 bases. This CDR3 spans 17 amino acids. Trimming took 0 bases from V and 7 from J; bases not matched to a gene: 10. Germline V gene lookup returns CDR1 LNHNV and CDR2 YYDKDF (reference sequence). CDR3 sequence reads: CATSREKPSGGAYTQYF. CDR3 nucleotide sequence: TGTGCCACCAGCAGAGAGAAACCCAGCGGGGGGGCGTATACGCAGTATTTT. Using reference TRBV15 and TRBJ2-3 for the parts outside the CDR3, the full variable domain is DAMVIQNPRYQVTQFGKPVTLSCSQTLNHNVMYWYQQKSSQAPKLLFHYYDKDFNNEADTPDNFQSRRPNTSFCFLDIRSPGLGDTAMYLCATSREKPSGGAYTQYFGPGTRLTVL.

This clonotype has a handful of counts. J is TRBJ2-3 and V is TRBV20-1; unclear D gene. CDR3 length equals 16 residues. Trimming took 5 bases from V and 0 from J, leaving 18 bases between them. CDR1 and CDR2 (germline): DFQATT, SNEGSKA (reference sequence). The CDR3 DNA follows: TGCAGTGCTCGCGCGCCCTTACAGACTAGCACAGATACGCAGTATTTT. Encoded protein: CSARAPLQTSTDTQYF.

The V gene is TRBV2, the J gene TRBJ2-3; D is unclear. The ends were cut back, 3 bases at V and 0 bases at J, with 10 bases in the middle. Germline V gene lookup returns CDR1 SNHLY and CDR2 FYNNEI. This CDR3 has 15 amino acids. CDR3 sequence: CASSDSGYSTDTQYF. The CDR3 coding sequence is TGTGCCAGCAGTGATAGTGGGTACAGCACAGATACGCAGTATTTT.

The chain is built from TRBV6-1 and TRBJ1-1; D might be TRBD1 (5 bases). Between the trimmed V and J ends, which lost 3 bases and 6 bases, there was a span of 11 bases. CDR1 and CDR2 from the germline V gene are MNHNS and SASEGT. The length of the CDR3 is 13 residues. The CDR3 here is CASSDRVWAEAFF. DNA for the CDR3: TGTGCCAGCAGTGACAGGGTTTGGGCTGAAGCTTTCTTT.

The V gene is TRBV5-5, the J gene TRBJ1-5, with 7 bases identical to TRBD1. V trimming: 3 bases; J trimming: 2 bases; junction bases outside the gene matches: 2. Looked up from germline, CDR1 is SGHKS and CDR2 is YYEKEE (reference sequence). The CDR3 has 14 amino acids. In DNA form, the CDR3 reads TGTGCCAGCAGCTGGGGGACAGGCAATCAGCCCCAGCATTTT. Protein product: CASSWGTGNQPQHF.